The sequence of this TCR beta chain was determined in a study of CD8 T cells in ankylosing spondylitis. One entry per CDR3 protein, called by TCRdb with MiXCR from the 5' RACE reads. The data contain approximately 260,000 distinct CDR3 sequences, 18% of them singletons. The germline CDR1 and CDR2 sequences are SQVTM and ANQGSEA. The CDR3 length is 13 residues. V shed 4 bases and J 0 bases; nucleotides not matched to a gene: 3. The material sequenced was blood, either unsorted or a sorted T cell fraction (not recorded which). This TCR derives from a male donor with ankylosing spondylitis or in good health (not recorded which). The chain joins TRBV29-1 to TRBJ2-7; TRBD2 matches at 7 bases. DNA of the CDR3: TGCAGCGTTGGCGGCGGGAGCTCCTACGAGCAGTACTTC. Protein sequence: CSVGGGSSYEQYF.